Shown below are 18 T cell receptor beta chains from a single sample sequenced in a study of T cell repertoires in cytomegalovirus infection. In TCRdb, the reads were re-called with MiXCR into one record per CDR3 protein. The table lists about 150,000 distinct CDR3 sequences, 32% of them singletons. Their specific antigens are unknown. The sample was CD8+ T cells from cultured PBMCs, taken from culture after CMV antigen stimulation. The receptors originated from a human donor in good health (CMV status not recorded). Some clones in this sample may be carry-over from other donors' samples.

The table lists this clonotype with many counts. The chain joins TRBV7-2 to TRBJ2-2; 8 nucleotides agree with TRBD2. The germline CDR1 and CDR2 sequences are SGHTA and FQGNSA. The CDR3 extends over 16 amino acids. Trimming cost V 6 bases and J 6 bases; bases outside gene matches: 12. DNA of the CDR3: TGTGCCAGCAGGGGTAGCGGGGTGCTAGCGGCCGGGGAGCTGTTTTTT. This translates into CASRGSGVLAAGELFF.

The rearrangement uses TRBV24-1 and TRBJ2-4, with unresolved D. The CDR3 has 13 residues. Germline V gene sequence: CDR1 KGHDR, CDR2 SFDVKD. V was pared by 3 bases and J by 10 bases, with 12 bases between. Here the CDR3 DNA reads TGTGCCACCAGTGATCGAGACCCCAGGATTCAGTACTTC. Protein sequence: CATSDRDPRIQYF.

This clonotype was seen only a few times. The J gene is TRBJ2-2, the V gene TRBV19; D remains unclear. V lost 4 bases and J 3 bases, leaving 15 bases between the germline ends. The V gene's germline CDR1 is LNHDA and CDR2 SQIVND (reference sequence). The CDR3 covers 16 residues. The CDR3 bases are TGTGCCAGTAGTAATCTCGACATGACGGACACCGGGGAGCTGTTTTTT. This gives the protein CASSNLDMTDTGELFF.

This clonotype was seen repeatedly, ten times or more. In nucleotides, the CDR3 is TGTGCCAGCAGCTTACCCCGGACAGGGTTTGAAGAGACCCAGTACTTC. Its translation is CASSLPRTGFEETQYF. V gene TRBV7-9 combines with J gene TRBJ2-5; 8 bases align to TRBD1. This CDR3 contains 16 residues. Germline trimming cut 2 bases from V and 3 bases from J; bases unmatched to any gene: 8. Germline V gene sequence: CDR1 SEHNR, CDR2 FQNEAQ (reference sequence).

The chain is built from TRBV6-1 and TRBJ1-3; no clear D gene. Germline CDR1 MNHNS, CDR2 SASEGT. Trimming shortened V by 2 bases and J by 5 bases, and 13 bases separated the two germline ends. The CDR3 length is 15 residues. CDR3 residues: CASSENSVVRNTIYF. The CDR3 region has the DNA TGTGCCAGCAGTGAAAACTCGGTGGTCCGAAACACCATATATTTT.

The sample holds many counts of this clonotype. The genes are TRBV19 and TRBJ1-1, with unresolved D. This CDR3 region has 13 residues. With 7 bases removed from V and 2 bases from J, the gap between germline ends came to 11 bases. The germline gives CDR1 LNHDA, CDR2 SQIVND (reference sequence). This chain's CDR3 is CASTANLNTEAFF. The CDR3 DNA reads TGTGCCAGTACGGCAAACCTAAACACTGAAGCTTTCTTT. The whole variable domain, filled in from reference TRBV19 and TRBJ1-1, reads DGGITQSPKYLFRKEGQNVTLSCEQNLNHDAMYWYRQDPGQGLRLIYYSQIVNDFQKGDIAEGYSVSREKKESFPLTVTSAQKNPTAFYLCASTANLNTEAFFGQGTRLTVV.

The CDR3 DNA is TGTGCCAGCGGGGGGACTGTGAACACTGAAGCTTTCTTT. Translated: CASGGTVNTEAFF. The genes are TRBV2 and TRBJ1-1, with D possibly matching TRBD1 (5 bases). CDR1 is SNHLY and CDR2 is FYNNEI in the germline V gene. The CDR3 is 13 amino acids. Trimming shortened V by 8 bases and J by 0 bases, and 10 bases separated the two germline ends.

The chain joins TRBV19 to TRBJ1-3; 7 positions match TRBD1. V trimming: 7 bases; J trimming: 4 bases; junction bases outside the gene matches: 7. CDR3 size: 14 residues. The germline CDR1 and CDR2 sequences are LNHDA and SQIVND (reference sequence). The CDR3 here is CASTLTGYGNTIYF. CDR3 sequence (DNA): TGTGCCAGTACCTTGACAGGGTACGGAAACACCATATATTTT.

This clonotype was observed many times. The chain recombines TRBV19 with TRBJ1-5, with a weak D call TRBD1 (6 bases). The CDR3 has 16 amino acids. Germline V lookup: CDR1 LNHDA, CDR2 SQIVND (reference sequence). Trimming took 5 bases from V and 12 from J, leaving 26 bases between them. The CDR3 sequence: CASSPGTSAVPEFQHF. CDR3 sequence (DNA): TGTGCCAGTAGTCCTGGGACATCGGCTGTACCGGAGTTCCAGCATTTT.

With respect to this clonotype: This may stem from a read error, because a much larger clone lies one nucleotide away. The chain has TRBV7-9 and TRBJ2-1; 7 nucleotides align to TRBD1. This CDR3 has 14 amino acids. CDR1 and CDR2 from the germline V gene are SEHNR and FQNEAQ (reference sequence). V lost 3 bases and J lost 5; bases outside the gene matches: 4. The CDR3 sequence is CASSLGTGDNEQFF. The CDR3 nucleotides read TGTGCCAGCAGCTTGGGAACAGGGGACAATGAGCAGTTCTTC.

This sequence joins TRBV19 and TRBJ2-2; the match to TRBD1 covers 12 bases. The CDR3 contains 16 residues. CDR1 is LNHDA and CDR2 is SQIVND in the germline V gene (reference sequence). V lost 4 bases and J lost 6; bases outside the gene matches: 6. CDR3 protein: CASSSRDRGLSGELFF. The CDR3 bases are TGTGCCAGTAGTAGCCGGGACAGGGGGCTCTCCGGGGAGCTGTTTTTT.

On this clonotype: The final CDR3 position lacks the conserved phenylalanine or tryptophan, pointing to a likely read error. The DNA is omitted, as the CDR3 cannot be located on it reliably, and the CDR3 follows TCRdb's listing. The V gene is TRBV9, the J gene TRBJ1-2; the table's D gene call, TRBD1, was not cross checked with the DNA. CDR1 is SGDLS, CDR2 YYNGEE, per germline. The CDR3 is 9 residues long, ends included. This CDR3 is CASSSRGPL.

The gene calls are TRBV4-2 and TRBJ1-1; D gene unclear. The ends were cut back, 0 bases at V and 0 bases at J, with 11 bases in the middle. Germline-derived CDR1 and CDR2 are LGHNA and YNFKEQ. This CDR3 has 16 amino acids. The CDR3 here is CASSQDLRGVNTEAFF. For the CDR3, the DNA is TGTGCCAGCAGCCAAGATTTACGGGGAGTGAACACTGAAGCTTTCTTT.

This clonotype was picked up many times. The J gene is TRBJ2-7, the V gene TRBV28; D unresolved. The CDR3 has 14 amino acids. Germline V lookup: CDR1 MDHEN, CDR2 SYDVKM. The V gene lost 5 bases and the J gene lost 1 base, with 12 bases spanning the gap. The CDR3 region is CASSPRIESYEQYF. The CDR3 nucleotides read TGTGCCAGCAGTCCCCGGATTGAGTCCTACGAGCAGTACTTC.

DNA for the CDR3: TGTGCCAGCAGCCAAGGGGTTGGGACACCTTACGAGCAGTACTTC. It specifies CASSQGVGTPYEQYF. The J gene is TRBJ2-7, the V gene TRBV4-2, with a weak D call TRBD1 (6 bases). Germline CDR1 and CDR2: LGHNA and YNFKEQ. This CDR3 has 15 residues. V was shortened by 1 base and J by 4 bases, with 14 bases between the two germline ends.

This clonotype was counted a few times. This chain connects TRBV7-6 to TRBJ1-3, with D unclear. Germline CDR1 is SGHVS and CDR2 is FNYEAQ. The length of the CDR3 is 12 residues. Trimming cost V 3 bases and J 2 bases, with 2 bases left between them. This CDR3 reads CASSFAGNTIYF. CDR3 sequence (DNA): TGTGCCAGCAGCTTCGCTGGAAACACCATATATTTT.

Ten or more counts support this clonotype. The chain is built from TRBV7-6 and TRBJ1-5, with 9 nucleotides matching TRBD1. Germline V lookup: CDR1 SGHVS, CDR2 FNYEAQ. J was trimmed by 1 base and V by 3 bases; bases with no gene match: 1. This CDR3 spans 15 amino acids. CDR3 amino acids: CASSLTGGSNQPQHF. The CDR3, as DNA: TGTGCCAGCAGCTTGACAGGGGGGAGCAATCAGCCCCAGCATTTT. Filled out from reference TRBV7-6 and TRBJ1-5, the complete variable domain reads GAGVSQSPRYKVTKRGQDVALRCDPISGHVSLYWYRQALGQGPEFLTYFNYEAQQDKSGLPNDRFSAERPEGSISTLTIQRTEQRDSAMYRCASSLTGGSNQPQHFGDGTRLSIL.

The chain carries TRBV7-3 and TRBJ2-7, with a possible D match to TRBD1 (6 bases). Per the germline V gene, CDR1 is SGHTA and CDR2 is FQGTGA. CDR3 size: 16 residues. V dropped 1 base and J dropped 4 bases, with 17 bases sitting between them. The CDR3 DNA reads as TGTGCCAGCAGCTTAATTCGTGGGGGCAGGGGATACGAGCAGTACTTC. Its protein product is CASSLIRGGRGYEQYF.